This T cell receptor beta chain appears in the sequencing data of a study of PD-1 blockade in classical Hodgkin lymphoma. Generated by immunoSEQ multiplex PCR, the TCRdb table keeps only in-frame clones and is missing some. Among tens of thousands of clones listed, roughly 87% were seen once. As to time point: cycle 4 day 1 (C4D1), after 6 weeks of nivolumab. Every patient experienced relapse after autologous stem cell transplantation, and brentuximab vedotin exposure varied. The sequence came from a human donor with classical Hodgkin lymphoma. The material was peripheral blood mononuclear cells (PBMCs), obtained before the fourth cycle of nivolumab.

CDR3 nucleotide sequence: TGCGCCAGCAGCTTTCTGTTCAGCGGGGGATACAATGAGCAGTTCTTC. The encoded protein is CASSFLFSGGYNEQFF. This rearrangement joins TRBV5-1 to TRBJ2-1; 8 bases are shared with TRBD2. J was trimmed by 4 bases and V by 2 bases; bases with no gene match: 8. Germline V gene lookup returns CDR1 SGHRS and CDR2 YFSETQ. The CDR3 spans 16 residues.